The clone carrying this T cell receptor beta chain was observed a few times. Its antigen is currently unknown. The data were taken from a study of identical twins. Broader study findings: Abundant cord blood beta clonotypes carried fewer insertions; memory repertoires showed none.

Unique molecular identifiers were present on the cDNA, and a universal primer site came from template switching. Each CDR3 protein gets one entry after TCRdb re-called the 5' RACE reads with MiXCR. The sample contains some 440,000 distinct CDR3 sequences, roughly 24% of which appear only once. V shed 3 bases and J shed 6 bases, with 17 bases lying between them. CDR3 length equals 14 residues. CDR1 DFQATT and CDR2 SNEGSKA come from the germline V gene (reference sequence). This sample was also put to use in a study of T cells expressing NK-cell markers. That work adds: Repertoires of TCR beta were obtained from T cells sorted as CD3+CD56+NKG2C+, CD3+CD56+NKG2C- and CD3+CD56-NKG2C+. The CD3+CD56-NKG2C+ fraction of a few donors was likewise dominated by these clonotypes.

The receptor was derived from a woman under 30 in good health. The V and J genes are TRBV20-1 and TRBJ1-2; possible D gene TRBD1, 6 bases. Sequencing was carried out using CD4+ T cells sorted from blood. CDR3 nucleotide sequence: TGCAGTGCTAGGCCCGAACAGGGTGGGGATGGCTACACCTTC. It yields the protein CSARPEQGGDGYTF.